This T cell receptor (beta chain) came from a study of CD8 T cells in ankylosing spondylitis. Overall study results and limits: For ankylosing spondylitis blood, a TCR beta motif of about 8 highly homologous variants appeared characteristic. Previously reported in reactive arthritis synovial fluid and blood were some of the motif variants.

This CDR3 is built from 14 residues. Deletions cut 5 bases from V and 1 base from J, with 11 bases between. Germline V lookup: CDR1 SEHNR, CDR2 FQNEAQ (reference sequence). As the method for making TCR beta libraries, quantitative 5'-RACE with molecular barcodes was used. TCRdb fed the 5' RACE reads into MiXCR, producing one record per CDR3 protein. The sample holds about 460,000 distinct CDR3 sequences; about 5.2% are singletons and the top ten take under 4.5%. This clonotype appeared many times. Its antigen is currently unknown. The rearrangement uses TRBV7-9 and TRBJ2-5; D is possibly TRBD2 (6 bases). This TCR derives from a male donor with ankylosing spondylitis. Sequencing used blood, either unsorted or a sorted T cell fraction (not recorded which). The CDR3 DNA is TGTGCCAGCAGCCCGAGGAGGGTCCAAGAGACCCAGTACTTC. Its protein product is CASSPRRVQETQYF. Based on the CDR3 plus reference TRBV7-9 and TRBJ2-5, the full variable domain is DTGVSQNPRHKITKRGQNVTFRCDPISEHNRLYWYRQTLGQGPEFLTYFQNEAQLEKSRLLSDRFSAERPKGSFSTLEIQRTEQGDSAMYLCASSPRRVQETQYFGPGTRLLVL.